This T cell receptor (beta chain) emerged from a study of identical twins. This CDR3 comprises 13 residues. Between the trimmed V and J ends, which lost 6 bases and 3 bases, there was a span of 15 bases. Germline CDR1 reads DFQATT; CDR2 reads SNEGSKA (reference sequence). A universal primer site was created by template switching, with the cDNA bearing unique molecular identifiers. A single record per CDR3 protein comes from TCRdb applying MiXCR to the 5' RACE reads. The table includes fewer than 900,000 distinct CDR3 sequences, 15% to 20% detected once. These data were likewise used in another study, on T cells expressing NK-cell markers.

This sequence joins TRBV20-1 and TRBJ2-7; D uncertain. What was sequenced was PBMCs. The TCR sequence derives from a woman aged 18-29 years in good health. The CDR3 reads CSALEPNRYEQYF. DNA for the CDR3: TGCAGTGCCCTTGAACCGAACCGCTACGAGCAGTACTTC.